This TCR beta chain was retrieved from a study of regulatory T cells in long-lasting Graves disease. This clonotype was observed a few times. Time point of the sample: newly diagnosed GD, antithyroid drugs for less than 3 months. From PBMCs, RNA was extracted and then used to make the TCR library. Graves' disease was diagnosed by American Thyroid Association guidelines. Arm-PCR of CDR3 regions and iRepertoire HTBI primers were used to build TCR beta libraries. TCRdb analysed the multiplex PCR reads with MiXCR anew, one entry per CDR3 protein. The sample includes 550,000 to 600,000 distinct CDR3 sequences, about 16% of them seen just once. The CDR3 is 18 amino acids. Germline CDR1 and CDR2: SGHDN and FVKESK. V was trimmed by 1 base and J by 4 bases, leaving 21 bases between them. These data were also filed under a second study, of T cells in Graves' hyperthyroidism and ophthalmopathy. That investigation notes: Participants, patients aged 18 to 65, had newly diagnosed hyperthyroidism with a duration under 2 months. Uncontrolled infection, other autoimmune disease, pregnancy or lactation disqualified patients from enrolment. In the first-round RT-PCR of the TCR CDR3, the HTBI primer set was used.

The chain employs TRBV14 and TRBJ2-3; D is perhaps TRBD2 (5 bases). The TCR sequence derives from a man between 18 and 35 years old with Graves disease. Sequencing used peripheral blood mononuclear cells (PBMCs), obtained at new diagnosis, from a patient treated with antithyroid drugs. CDR3 amino acids: CASSQVKVGLQYPDTQYF. The DNA of the CDR3 is TGTGCCAGCAGCCAAGTTAAAGTAGGACTCCAATATCCAGATACGCAGTATTTT.